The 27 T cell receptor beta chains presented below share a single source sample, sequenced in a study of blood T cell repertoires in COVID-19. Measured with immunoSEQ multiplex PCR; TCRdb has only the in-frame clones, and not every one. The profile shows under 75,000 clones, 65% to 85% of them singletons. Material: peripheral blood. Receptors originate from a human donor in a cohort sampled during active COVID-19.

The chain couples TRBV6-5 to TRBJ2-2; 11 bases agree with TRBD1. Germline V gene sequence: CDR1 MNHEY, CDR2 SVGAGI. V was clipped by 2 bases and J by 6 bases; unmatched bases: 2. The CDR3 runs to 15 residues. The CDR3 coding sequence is TGTGCCAGCAGTTACCTGGGACAGGGGGCCGGGGAGCTGTTTTTT. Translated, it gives CASSYLGQGAGELFF.

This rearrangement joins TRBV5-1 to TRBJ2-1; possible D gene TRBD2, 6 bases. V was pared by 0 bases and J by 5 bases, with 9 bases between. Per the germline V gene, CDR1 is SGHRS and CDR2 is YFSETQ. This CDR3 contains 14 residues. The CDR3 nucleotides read TGCGCCAGCAGCTTGGGGGGACTTAACAATGAGCAGTTCTTC. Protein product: CASSLGGLNNEQFF.

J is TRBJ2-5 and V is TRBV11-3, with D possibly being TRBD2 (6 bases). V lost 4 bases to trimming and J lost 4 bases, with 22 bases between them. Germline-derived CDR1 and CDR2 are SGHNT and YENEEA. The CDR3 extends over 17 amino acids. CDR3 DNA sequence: TGTGCCAGCAGCTCGTCCTTGGACGGGAGTAGGGTAGAGACCCAGTACTTC. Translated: CASSSSLDGSRVETQYF.

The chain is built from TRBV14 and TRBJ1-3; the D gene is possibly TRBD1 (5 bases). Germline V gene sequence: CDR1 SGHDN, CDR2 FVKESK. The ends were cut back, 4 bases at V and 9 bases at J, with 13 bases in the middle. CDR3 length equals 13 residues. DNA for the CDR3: TGTGCCAGCAGCCTGCCGGCCGGGGGCACCATATATTTT. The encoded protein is CASSLPAGGTIYF.

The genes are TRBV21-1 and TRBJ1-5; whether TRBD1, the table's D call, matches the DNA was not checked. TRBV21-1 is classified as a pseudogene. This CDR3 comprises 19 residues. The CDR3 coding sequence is TGTGCCAGCAGCGGAGTTCAAGCCGGGACAGGGGATAGCAATCAGCCCCAGCATTTT. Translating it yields CASSGVQAGTGDSNQPQHF.

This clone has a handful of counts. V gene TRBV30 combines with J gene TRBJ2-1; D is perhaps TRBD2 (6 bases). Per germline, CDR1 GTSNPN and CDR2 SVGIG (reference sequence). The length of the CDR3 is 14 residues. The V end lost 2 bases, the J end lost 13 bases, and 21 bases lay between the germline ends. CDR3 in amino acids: CAWSSLRGLREQFF. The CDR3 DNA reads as TGTGCCTGGAGTTCACTTCGGGGGTTAAGAGAACAGTTCTTC.

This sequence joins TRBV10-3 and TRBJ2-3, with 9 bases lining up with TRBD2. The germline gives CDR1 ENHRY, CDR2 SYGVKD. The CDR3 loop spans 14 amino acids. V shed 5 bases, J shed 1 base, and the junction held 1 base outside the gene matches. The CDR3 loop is CAISPSGGTDTQYF. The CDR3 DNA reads TGTGCCATCAGTCCTAGCGGGGGCACAGATACGCAGTATTTT.

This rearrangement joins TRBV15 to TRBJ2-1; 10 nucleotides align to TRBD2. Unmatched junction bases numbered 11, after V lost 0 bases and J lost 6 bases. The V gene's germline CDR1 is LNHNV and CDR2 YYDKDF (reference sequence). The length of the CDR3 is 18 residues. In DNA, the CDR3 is TGTGCCACCAGCAGAGATTTCAGGGAGCGGGGGGGAGGCAATGAGCAGTTCTTC. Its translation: CATSRDFRERGGGNEQFF. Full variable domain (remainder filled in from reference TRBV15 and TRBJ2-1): DAMVIQNPRYQVTQFGKPVTLSCSQTLNHNVMYWYQQKSSQAPKLLFHYYDKDFNNEADTPDNFQSRRPNTSFCFLDIRSPGLGDTAMYLCATSRDFRERGGGNEQFFGPGTRLTVL.

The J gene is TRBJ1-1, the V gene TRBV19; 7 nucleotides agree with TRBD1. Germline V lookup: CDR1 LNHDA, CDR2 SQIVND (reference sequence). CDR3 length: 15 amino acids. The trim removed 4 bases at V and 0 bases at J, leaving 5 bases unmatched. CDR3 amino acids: CASSRGQTMNTEAFF. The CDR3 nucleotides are TGTGCCAGTAGTAGGGGACAGACAATGAACACTGAAGCTTTCTTT.

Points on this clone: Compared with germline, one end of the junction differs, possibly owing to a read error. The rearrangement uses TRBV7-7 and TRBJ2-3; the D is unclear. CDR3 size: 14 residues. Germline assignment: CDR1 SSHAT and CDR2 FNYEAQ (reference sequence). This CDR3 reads CASSLSQAVDTQYF. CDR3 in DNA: TGTGCTAGCAGCCTAAGCCAGGCCGTAGATACGCAGTATTTT.

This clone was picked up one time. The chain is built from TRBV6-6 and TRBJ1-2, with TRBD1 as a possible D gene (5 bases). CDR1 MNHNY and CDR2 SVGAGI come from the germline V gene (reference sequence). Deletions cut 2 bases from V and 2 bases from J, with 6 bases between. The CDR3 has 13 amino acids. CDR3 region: CASSYGGNYGYTF. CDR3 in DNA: TGTGCCAGCAGTTACGGGGGGAACTATGGCTACACCTTC.

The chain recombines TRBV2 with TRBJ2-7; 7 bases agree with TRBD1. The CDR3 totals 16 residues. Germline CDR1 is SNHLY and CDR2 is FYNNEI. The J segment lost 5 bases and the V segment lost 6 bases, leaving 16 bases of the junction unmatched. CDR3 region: CASRASRQGITHEQYF. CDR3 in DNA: TGTGCCAGCAGGGCATCTAGACAGGGTATAACCCACGAGCAGTACTTC.

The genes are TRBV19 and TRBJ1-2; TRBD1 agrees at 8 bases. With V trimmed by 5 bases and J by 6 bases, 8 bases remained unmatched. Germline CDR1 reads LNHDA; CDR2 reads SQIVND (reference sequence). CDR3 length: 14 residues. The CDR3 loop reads CASSSDRVFDGYTF. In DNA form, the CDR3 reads TGTGCCAGTAGTTCGGACAGGGTTTTTGATGGCTACACCTTC. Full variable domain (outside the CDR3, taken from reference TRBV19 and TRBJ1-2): DGGITQSPKYLFRKEGQNVTLSCEQNLNHDAMYWYRQDPGQGLRLIYYSQIVNDFQKGDIAEGYSVSREKKESFPLTVTSAQKNPTAFYLCASSSDRVFDGYTFGSGTRLTVV.

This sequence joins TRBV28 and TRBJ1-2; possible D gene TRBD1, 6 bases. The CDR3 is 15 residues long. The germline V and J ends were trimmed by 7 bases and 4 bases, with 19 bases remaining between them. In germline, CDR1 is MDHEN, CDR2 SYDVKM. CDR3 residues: CASNPGQGIIYGYTF. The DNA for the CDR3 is TGTGCCAGCAACCCCGGGCAGGGGATCATCTATGGCTACACCTTC.

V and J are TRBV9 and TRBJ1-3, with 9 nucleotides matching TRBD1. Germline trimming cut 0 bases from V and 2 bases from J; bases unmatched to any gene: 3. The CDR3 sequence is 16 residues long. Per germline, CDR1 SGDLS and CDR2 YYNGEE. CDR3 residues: CASSVEGTGPGNTIYF. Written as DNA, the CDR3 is TGTGCCAGCAGCGTAGAAGGGACAGGGCCTGGAAACACCATATATTTT.

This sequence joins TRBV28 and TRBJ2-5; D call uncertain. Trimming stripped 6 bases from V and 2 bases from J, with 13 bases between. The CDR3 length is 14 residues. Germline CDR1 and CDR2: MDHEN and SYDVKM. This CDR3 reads CASSPYREQETQYF. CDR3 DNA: TGTGCCAGCAGCCCCTACAGAGAACAAGAGACCCAGTACTTC.

CDR3 sequence: CASSYNQGNYGYTF. CDR3 DNA: TGTGCCAGCAGTTACAATCAGGGAAACTATGGCTACACCTTC. The J gene is TRBJ1-2, the V gene TRBV6-5, with D perhaps matching TRBD1 (5 bases). This CDR3 contains 14 residues. From germline, CDR1 is MNHEY and CDR2 SVGAGI. Deletions cut 2 bases from V and 2 bases from J, with 9 bases between.

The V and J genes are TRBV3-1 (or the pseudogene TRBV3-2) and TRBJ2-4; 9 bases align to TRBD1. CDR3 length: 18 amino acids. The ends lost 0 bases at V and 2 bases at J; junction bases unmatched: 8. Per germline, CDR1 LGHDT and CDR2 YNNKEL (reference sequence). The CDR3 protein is CASSQDVYGTGPKNIQYF. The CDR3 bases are TGTGCCAGCAGCCAAGATGTATACGGGACAGGGCCCAAAAACATTCAGTACTTC.

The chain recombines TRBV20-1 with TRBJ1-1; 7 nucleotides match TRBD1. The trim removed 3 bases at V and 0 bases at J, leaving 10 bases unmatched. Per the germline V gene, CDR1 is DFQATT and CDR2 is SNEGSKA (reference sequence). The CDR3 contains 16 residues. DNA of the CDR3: TGCAGTGCTAGTACCTCCTCACAGGGGATGAACACTGAAGCTTTCTTT. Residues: CSASTSSQGMNTEAFF.

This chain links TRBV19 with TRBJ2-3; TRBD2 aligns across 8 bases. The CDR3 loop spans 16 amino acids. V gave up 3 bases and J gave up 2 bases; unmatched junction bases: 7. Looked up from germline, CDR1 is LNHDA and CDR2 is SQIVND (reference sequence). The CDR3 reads CASSMSASGSTDTQYF. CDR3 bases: TGTGCCAGTAGTATGTCGGCTAGCGGGTCCACAGATACGCAGTATTTT.

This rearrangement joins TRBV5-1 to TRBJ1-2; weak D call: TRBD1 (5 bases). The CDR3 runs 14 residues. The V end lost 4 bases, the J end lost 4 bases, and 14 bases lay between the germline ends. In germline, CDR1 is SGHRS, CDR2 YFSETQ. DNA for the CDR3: TGCGCCAGCAGCCTCCTGCAGGGAAGCTATGGCTACACCTTC. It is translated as CASSLLQGSYGYTF.

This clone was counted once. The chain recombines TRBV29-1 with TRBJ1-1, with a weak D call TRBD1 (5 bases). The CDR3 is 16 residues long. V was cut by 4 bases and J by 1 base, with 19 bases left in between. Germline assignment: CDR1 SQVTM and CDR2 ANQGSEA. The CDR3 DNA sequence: TGCAGCGTTGTGTGGGCCTGGGGCAGATCGAACACTGAAGCTTTCTTT. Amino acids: CSVVWAWGRSNTEAFF.

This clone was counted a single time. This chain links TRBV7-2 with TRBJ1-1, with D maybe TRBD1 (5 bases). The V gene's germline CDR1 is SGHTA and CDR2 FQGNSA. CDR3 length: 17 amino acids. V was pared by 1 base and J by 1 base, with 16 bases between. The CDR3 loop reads CASSLVLSRAGNTEAFF. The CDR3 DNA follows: TGTGCCAGCAGCTTAGTTTTGAGCAGGGCAGGGAACACTGAAGCTTTCTTT.

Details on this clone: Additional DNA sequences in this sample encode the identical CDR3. CDR3 nucleotides: TGTGCCAGCAGTTACTCAGGACAGGGGAATCAGCCCCAGCATTTT. Protein: CASSYSGQGNQPQHF. The V gene is TRBV6-5, the J gene TRBJ1-5, with 9 bases matching TRBD1. The ends lost 0 bases at V and 4 bases at J; junction bases unmatched: 1. CDR1 is MNHEY, CDR2 SVGAGI, per germline. This CDR3 region has 15 residues.

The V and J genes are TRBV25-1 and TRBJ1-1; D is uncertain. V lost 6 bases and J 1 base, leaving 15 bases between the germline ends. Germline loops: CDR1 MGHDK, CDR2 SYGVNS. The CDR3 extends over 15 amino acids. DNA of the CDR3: TGTGCCAGCAGCAGAGATGGGAGGGCGAACACTGAAGCTTTCTTT. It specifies CASSRDGRANTEAFF.

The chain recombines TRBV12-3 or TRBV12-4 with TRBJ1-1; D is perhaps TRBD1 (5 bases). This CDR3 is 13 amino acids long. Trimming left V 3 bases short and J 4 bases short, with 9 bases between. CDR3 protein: CASSFQGSTEAFF. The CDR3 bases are TGTGCCAGCAGTTTTCAGGGAAGCACTGAAGCTTTCTTT.

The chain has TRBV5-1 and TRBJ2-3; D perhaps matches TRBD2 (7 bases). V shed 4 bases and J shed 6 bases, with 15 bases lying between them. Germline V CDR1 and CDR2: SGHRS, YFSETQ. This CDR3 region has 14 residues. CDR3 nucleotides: TGCGCCAGCAGCGTCGGGGGGCCGCCGGATACGCAGTATTTT. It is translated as CASSVGGPPDTQYF.